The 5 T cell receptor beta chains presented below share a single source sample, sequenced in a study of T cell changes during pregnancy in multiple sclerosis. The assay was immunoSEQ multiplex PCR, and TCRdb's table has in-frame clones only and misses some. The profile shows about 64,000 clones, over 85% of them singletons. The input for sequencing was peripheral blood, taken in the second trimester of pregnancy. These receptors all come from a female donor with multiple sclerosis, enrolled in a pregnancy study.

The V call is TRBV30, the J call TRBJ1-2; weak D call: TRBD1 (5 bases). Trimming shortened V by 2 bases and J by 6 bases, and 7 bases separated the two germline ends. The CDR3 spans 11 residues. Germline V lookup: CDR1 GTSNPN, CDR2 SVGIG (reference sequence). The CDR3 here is CAWSQGNGYTF. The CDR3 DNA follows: TGTGCCTGGAGTCAGGGAAATGGCTACACCTTC.

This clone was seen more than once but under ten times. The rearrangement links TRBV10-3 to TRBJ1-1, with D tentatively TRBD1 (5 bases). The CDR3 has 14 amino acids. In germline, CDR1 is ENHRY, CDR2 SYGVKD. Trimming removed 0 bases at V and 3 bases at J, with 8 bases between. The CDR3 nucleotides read TGTGCCATCAGTGAGTCGATCAGGGACACTGAAGCTTTCTTT. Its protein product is CAISESIRDTEAFF.

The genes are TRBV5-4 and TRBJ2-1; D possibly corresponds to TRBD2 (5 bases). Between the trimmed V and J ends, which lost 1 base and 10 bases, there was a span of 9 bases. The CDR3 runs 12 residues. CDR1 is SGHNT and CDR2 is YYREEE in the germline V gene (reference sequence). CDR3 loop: CASSLSGYEQFF. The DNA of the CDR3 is TGTGCCAGCAGCTTGTCGGGATACGAGCAGTTCTTC.

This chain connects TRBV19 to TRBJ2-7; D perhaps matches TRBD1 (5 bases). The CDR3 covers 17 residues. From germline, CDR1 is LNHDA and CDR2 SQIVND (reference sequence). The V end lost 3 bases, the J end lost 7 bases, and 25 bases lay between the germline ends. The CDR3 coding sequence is TGTGCCAGTAGTATCTCCCCCTGGGGCGGATTCCTCGGGGAGCAGTACTTC. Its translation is CASSISPWGGFLGEQYF. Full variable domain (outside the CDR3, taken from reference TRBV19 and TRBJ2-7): DGGITQSPKYLFRKEGQNVTLSCEQNLNHDAMYWYRQDPGQGLRLIYYSQIVNDFQKGDIAEGYSVSREKKESFPLTVTSAQKNPTAFYLCASSISPWGGFLGEQYFGPGTRLTVT.

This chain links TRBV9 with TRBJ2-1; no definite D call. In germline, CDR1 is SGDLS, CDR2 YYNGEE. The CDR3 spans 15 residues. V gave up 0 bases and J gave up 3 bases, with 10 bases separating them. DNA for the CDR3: TGTGCCAGCAGCGTAGAGCCGATCTACTACAATGAGCAGTTCTTC. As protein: CASSVEPIYYNEQFF.